The present T cell receptor (beta chain) was sequenced within a study of CXCR3-negative and CXCR3-positive naive CD8 T cells. Study-wide findings and caveats: After cryopreservation, expression of CXCR3 was partially reduced, and most assays were run with fresh PBMCs. For naive cells, CXCR3-negative and CXCR3-positive subsets had similar TRBV-TRBJ usage; for memory cells, usage differed. Memory CD8+ T cell repertoires were far less diverse than both naive subsets.

With UMI labels, 5' RACE was used to prepare the TRB cDNA libraries. TCRdb reprocessed the 5' RACE reads and keeps a single row for each CDR3 protein, giving no DNA. This listing includes over 20,000 distinct CDR3 sequences. Notes on this clonotype: The antigen is undetermined.

The CDR3 is made up of 13 amino acids. Sequencing used memory CD8+ T cells from blood. This chain links TRBV12-3 or TRBV12-4 with TRBJ2-7; TCRdb picks TRBD1, but there is no DNA to check that call. The sequence was collected from a human donor in good health. Some clones in this sample may be carry-over from other donors' samples. The CDR3 region is CASQGTGTYEQYF.